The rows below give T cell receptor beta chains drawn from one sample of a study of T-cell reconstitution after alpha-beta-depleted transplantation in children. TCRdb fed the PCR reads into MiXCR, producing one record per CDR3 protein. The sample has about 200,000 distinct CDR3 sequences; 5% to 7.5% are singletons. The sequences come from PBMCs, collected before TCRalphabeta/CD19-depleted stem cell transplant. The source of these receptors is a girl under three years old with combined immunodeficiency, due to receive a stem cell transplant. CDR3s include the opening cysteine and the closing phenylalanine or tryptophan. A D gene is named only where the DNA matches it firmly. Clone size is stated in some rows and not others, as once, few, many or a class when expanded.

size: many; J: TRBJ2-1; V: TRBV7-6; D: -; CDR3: CASSLGPGALRGEQFF; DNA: TGTGCCAGCAGCTTAGGGCCGGGAGCTTTAAGGGGGGAGCAGTTCTTC
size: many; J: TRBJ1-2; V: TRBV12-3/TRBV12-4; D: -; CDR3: CASSDGLWTAPWGYTF; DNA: TGTGCCAGTTCCGATGGTTTGTGGACAGCCCCGTGGGGCTACACCTTC
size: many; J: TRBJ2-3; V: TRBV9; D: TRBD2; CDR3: CASSPTSGPTDTQYF; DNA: TGTGCCAGCAGCCCCACTAGCGGCCCCACAGATACGCAGTATTTT
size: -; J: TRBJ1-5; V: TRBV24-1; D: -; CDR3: CATSGEGNQPQHF; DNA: TGTGCCACCAGTGGAGAGGGCAATCAGCCCCAGCATTTT
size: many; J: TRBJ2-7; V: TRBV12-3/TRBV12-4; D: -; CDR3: CASSRSGGPYEQYF; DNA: TGTGCCAGCAGCCGAAGTGGAGGGCCCTACGAGCAGTACTTC
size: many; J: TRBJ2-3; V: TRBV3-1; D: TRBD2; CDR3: CASSQLAGVTDTQYF; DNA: TGTGCCAGCAGCCAACTAGCGGGAGTCACAGATACGCAGTATTTT
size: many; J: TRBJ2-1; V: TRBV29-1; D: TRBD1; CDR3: CSVGGQALRVEQFF; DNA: TGCAGCGTTGGGGGACAGGCCCTCCGCGTTGAGCAGTTCTTC
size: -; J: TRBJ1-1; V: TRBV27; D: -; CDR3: CASSSGFVAFF; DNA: TGTGCCAGCAGTTCGGGATTTGTAGCTTTCTTT
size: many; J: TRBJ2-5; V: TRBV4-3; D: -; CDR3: CASSHDRDFQETQYF; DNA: TGCGCCAGCAGCCATGATAGGGATTTTCAAGAGACCCAGTACTTC
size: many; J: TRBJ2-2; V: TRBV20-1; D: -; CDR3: CSARGTRRQNTGELFF; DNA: TGCAGTGCCCGCGGGACCAGAAGGCAAAACACCGGGGAGCTGTTTTTT
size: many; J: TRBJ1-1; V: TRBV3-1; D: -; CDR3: CASSQWRGMGLEAFF; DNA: TGTGCCAGCAGCCAGTGGAGGGGGATGGGCCTCGAAGCTTTCTTT
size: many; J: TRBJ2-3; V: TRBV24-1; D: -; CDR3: CATSDEDNTDTQYF; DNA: TGTGCCACCAGTGATGAGGACAACACAGATACGCAGTATTTT
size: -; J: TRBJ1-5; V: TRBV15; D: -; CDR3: CATSRGRRQYSNQPQHF; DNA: TGTGCCACCAGCAGAGGGAGGAGACAATATAGCAATCAGCCCCAGCATTTT
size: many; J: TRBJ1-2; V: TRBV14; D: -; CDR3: CASSQDSDSPYGYTF; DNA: TGTGCCAGCAGCCAAGATTCAGACAGTCCCTATGGCTACACCTTC
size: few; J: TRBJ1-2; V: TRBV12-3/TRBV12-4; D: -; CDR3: CASSFHFIPGVARYGYTF; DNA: TGTGCCAGCAGTTTTCATTTTATACCGGGGGTTGCCCGCTATGGCTACACCTTC
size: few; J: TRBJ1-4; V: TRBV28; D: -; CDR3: CASSFWAGPIPNEKLFF; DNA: TGTGCCAGCAGTTTTTGGGCAGGGCCTATTCCTAATGAAAAACTGTTTTTT
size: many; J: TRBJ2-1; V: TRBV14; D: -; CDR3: CASSDRVDGGANEQFF; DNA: TGTGCCAGCAGCGACAGGGTTGACGGGGGGGCCAATGAGCAGTTCTTC
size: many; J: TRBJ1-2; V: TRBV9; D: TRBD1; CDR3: CASSPGTAQPQVYGYTF; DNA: TGTGCCAGCAGCCCAGGGACAGCACAGCCCCAGGTCTATGGCTACACCTTC
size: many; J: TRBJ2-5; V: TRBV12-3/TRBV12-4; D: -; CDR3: CASSAPTGYETQYF; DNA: TGTGCCAGCAGTGCCCCTACAGGATACGAGACCCAGTACTTC
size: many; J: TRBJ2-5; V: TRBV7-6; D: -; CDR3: CASSLARKETQYF; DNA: TGTGCCAGCAGCTTAGCCAGGAAAGAGACCCAGTACTTC
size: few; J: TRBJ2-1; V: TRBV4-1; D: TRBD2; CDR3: CASSQSPTSGRANEQFF; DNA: TGCGCCAGCAGCCAAAGCCCCACTAGCGGGAGAGCCAATGAGCAGTTCTTC
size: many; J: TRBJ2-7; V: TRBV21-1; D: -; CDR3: CASSKDHARLAGVSYEQYF; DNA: TGTGCCAGCAGCAAAGACCACGCCAGGCTAGCGGGGGTCTCCTACGAGCAGTACTTC
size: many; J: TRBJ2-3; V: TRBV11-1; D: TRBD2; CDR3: CASSSGLAGVTDTQYF; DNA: TGTGCCAGCAGCTCGGGACTAGCGGGCGTGACAGATACGCAGTATTTT
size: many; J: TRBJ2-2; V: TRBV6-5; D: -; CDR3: CASSSMTGTTGELFF; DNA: TGTGCCAGCAGTTCTATGACCGGGACGACCGGGGAGCTGTTTTTT
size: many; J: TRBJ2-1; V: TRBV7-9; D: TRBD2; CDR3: CASSLVASGGSYEQFF; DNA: TGTGCCAGCAGCTTAGTGGCTAGCGGGGGGTCTTATGAGCAGTTCTTC
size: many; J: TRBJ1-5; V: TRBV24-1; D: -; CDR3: CATSVSYSNQPQHF; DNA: TGTGCCACCAGTGTCAGCTATAGCAATCAGCCCCAGCATTTT